Below, one T cell receptor beta chain is given with its context. Generated by immunoSEQ multiplex PCR, the TCRdb table keeps only in-frame clones and is missing some. Of roughly 1 million clones in the sample, under 80% are singletons; the top ten hold approximately 1.5%. Germline V gives CDR1 GTSNPN, CDR2 SVGIG (reference sequence). The V and J ends lost 1 base and 3 bases respectively, with 6 bases between them. The CDR3 spans 13 residues. This sample stems from a study of shared clonotypes between healthy human individuals. Study in general: Three plates were used per donor for CD4 naive, three for CD4 memory, two for CD8 naive and one for CD8 memory.

The receptor comes from a man younger than 35 in good health. The chain carries TRBV30 and TRBJ1-4, with D tentatively TRBD1 (6 bases). The sample comprised memory CD4+ T cells sorted from blood. The sample's subset: CD45RA-negative fraction. The CDR3 protein is CAWSGGPNEKLFF. DNA of the CDR3: TGTGCCTGGAGTGGGGGGCCTAATGAAAAACTGTTTTTT.